The 30 T cell receptor beta chains below come from one sample, sequenced in a study of early T cells in non-severe SARS-CoV-2 infection (dated by TCRdb to the early 2020s). The library was made by 5' RACE. Instrument on record: NextSeq 500. The public reads were quality trimmed at Q25 with fastp and then assembled into clones with MiXCR by TCRdb, keeping productive beta chains. Under each unique CDR3 protein, matching rows form one entry showing the most common genes and DNA. Present in this sample are tens of thousands of distinct CDR3 sequences, approximately 9.3% of which were seen just once. Over 8.5% of the sample goes to the ten largest clones. The sequenced sample consisted of whole blood. These TCRs come from an adult who was a healthcare worker with PCR-confirmed SARS-CoV-2 infection or an uninfected control (not recorded which).

This clonotype occurred many times. V usage is TRBV27 and J usage is TRBJ2-3; the match to TRBD2 covers 9 bases. The length of the CDR3 is 17 residues. J gave up 2 bases and V 8 bases, and 14 bases lay outside the gene matches. Germline CDR1 MNHEY, CDR2 SMNVEV (reference sequence). CDR3 protein: CASGRTSSGRFTDTQYF. In DNA form, the CDR3 reads TGTGCCAGCGGACGAACCAGCAGCGGGAGGTTCACAGATACGCAGTATTTT.

At least ten counts were recorded for this clonotype. The V gene is TRBV5-1, the J gene TRBJ2-3, with 13 bases identical to TRBD2. The length of the CDR3 is 16 residues. In germline, CDR1 is SGHRS, CDR2 YFSETQ. The V gene end was trimmed by 3 bases and the J gene end by 2 bases; junction bases not matched to a gene: 3. CDR3: CASSSGTSGITDTQYF. CDR3 DNA sequence: TGCGCCAGCAGCTCGGGGACTAGCGGGATCACAGATACGCAGTATTTT.

This clonotype appeared many times. The CDR3 DNA reads as TGCAGTCAAATATCGGGACAGCAGAACACTGAAGCTTTCTTT. It specifies CSQISGQQNTEAFF. The V call is TRBV20-1, the J call TRBJ1-1, with 7 bases fitting TRBD1. The V and J ends lost 8 bases and 1 base, in that order; junction bases with no gene match: 10. In germline, CDR1 is DFQATT, CDR2 SNEGSKA (reference sequence). This CDR3 region has 14 residues.

There are many counts of this clonotype. The chain recombines TRBV24-1 with TRBJ1-5; D uncertain. CDR1 KGHDR and CDR2 SFDVKD come from the germline V gene. This CDR3 has 13 amino acids. The V end was cut by 1 base, the J end by 4 bases, with 4 bases between. The CDR3 here is CATSDFGNQPQHF. CDR3 coding DNA: TGTGCCACCAGTGATTTTGGAAATCAGCCCCAGCATTTT.

This clonotype has at least ten counts. The chain uses TRBV12-3 or TRBV12-4 and TRBJ1-2; D is unclear. This CDR3 is 12 amino acids long. Trimming left V 6 bases short and J 4 bases short, with 9 bases between. The CDR3 coding sequence is TGTGCCAGCAGCTGGTGGACCTATGGCTACACCTTC. Its translation: CASSWWTYGYTF.

Many counts were recorded for this clonotype. The chain combines TRBV30 with TRBJ1-5; no clear D gene. Germline-derived CDR1 and CDR2 are GTSNPN and SVGIG (reference sequence). Trimming pared 0 bases from V and 7 bases from J, leaving 10 bases between. The CDR3 extends over 13 amino acids. As DNA, the CDR3 is TGTGCCTGGAGTGTGGGAGTTCTACAGCCCCAGCATTTT. Translation gives CAWSVGVLQPQHF.

V gene TRBV5-6 combines with J gene TRBJ1-1; the match to TRBD1 covers 10 bases. CDR3 length: 13 residues. The junction had 5 bases not matched to a gene; V was cut back by 5 bases and J by 7 bases. The germline CDR1 and CDR2 sequences are SGHDT and YYEEEE. CDR3 nucleotides: TGTGCCAGCAGACGGGACAGGGGTGGTGAAGCTTTCTTT. It specifies CASRRDRGGEAFF.

This clonotype appeared many times. The chain has TRBV11-3 and TRBJ2-1; D is ambiguous. This CDR3 has 13 residues. Trimming removed 0 bases from V and 3 bases from J, with 3 bases in between. Germline CDR1 is SGHNT and CDR2 is YENEEA. The CDR3 DNA reads as TGTGCCAGCAGCTTAGACGACTACAATGAGCAGTTCTTC. Its translation: CASSLDDYNEQFF. Complete variable domain (other parts from reference TRBV11-3 and TRBJ2-1): EAGVVQSPRYKIIEKKQPVAFWCNPISGHNTLYWYLQNLGQGPELLIRYENEEAVDDSQLPKDRFSAERLKGVDSTLKIQPAELGDSAVYLCASSLDDYNEQFFGPGTRLTVL.

This clonotype was observed at least ten times. J is TRBJ2-6 and V is TRBV2, with D perhaps TRBD2 (6 bases). Germline V lookup: CDR1 SNHLY, CDR2 FYNNEI. Trimming cost V 6 bases and J 0 bases, with 18 bases left between them. This CDR3 contains 18 residues. CDR3 amino acids: CASSRTAGRSSGANVLTF. The CDR3 coding sequence is TGTGCCAGCAGCCGCACCGCGGGGAGGAGCTCTGGGGCCAACGTCCTGACTTTC.

This clonotype was observed at least ten times. J is TRBJ1-1 and V is TRBV9; TRBD1 agrees at 8 bases. CDR3 length: 16 residues. Germline CDR1 SGDLS, CDR2 YYNGEE. V was clipped by 0 bases and J by 1 base; unmatched bases: 5. CDR3 protein: CASSVGAGGKNTEAFF. As DNA, the CDR3 is TGTGCCAGCAGCGTAGGGGCAGGGGGCAAGAACACTGAAGCTTTCTTT. The full variable domain, with the rest looked up from reference TRBV9 and TRBJ1-1, is DSGVTQTPKHLITATGQRVTLRCSPRSGDLSVYWYQQSLDQGLQFLIQYYNGEERAKGNILERFSAQQFPDLHSELNLSSLELGDSALYFCASSVGAGGKNTEAFFGQGTRLTVV.

This clonotype was picked up a small number of times. The chain uses TRBV10-3 and TRBJ2-3, with D tentatively TRBD2 (5 bases). The CDR3 sequence is 14 residues long. Trimming removed 10 bases at V and 2 bases at J, with 16 bases between. Per the germline V gene, CDR1 is ENHRY and CDR2 is SYGVKD. The CDR3: CATSATSITDTQYF. For the CDR3, the DNA is TGTGCCACATCAGCCACTAGTATCACAGATACGCAGTATTTT.

This clonotype was seen ten or more times. The chain is built from TRBV29-1 and TRBJ2-5; D is unclear. CDR1 is SQVTM and CDR2 is ANQGSEA in the germline V gene. Trimming stripped 6 bases from V and 5 bases from J, with 13 bases between. The CDR3 length is 12 residues. The CDR3 here is CSVIGTGETQYF. For the CDR3, the DNA is TGCAGCGTCATCGGAACTGGGGAGACCCAGTACTTC.

At least ten counts were recorded for this clonotype. The V and J genes are TRBV6-1 and TRBJ1-1, with D unclear. Germline CDR1 reads MNHNS; CDR2 reads SASEGT. The germline V and J ends were trimmed by 7 bases and 0 bases, with 9 bases remaining between them. The CDR3 spans 13 residues. The CDR3 protein is CASTHPLNTEAFF. The CDR3, as DNA: TGTGCCAGCACCCATCCTTTGAACACTGAAGCTTTCTTT.

This clonotype occurred a few times. V and J are TRBV4-1 and TRBJ2-7, with 12 nucleotides matching TRBD2. The CDR3 length is 14 residues. The germline gives CDR1 MGHRA, CDR2 YSYEKL. The V segment lost 0 bases and the J segment 10 bases; nucleotides outside the gene matches: 4. The CDR3 here is CASSQDRTSGIQYF. As DNA, the CDR3 is TGCGCCAGCAGCCAAGATCGGACTAGCGGGATCCAGTACTTC.

This clonotype was detected ten times or more. The chain links TRBV3-1 to TRBJ1-1, with no clear D. V lost 2 bases to trimming and J lost 0 bases, with 16 bases between them. The CDR3 spans 17 residues. Germline V gene data show CDR1 as LGHDT and CDR2 as YNNKEL (reference sequence). As DNA, the CDR3 is TGTGCCAGCAGCCAACGCATCTCTGGAGGCATGAACACTGAAGCTTTCTTT. Its translation is CASSQRISGGMNTEAFF.

This clonotype showed up many times. The chain couples TRBV29-1 to TRBJ2-5; TRBD2 aligns across 8 bases. The V segment lost 4 bases and the J segment 4 bases; nucleotides outside the gene matches: 8. In germline, CDR1 is SQVTM, CDR2 ANQGSEA. This CDR3 contains 14 residues. The DNA for the CDR3 is TGCAGCGTTGTGGTCCTAGCGGGTGGAGAGACCCAGTACTTC. The encoded protein is CSVVVLAGGETQYF.

This clonotype was detected only a few times. The V and J genes are TRBV7-9 and TRBJ2-2, with TRBD2 matching 9 bases. V lost 5 bases and J lost 3; bases outside the gene matches: 4. The CDR3 has 15 amino acids. The V gene's germline CDR1 is SEHNR and CDR2 FQNEAQ (reference sequence). CDR3 region: CASSQTSGDTGELFF. CDR3 DNA sequence: TGTGCCAGCAGCCAGACTAGCGGCGACACCGGGGAGCTGTTTTTT.

J is TRBJ1-5 and V is TRBV29-1; maybe TRBD1 (6 bases). Germline CDR1 is SQVTM and CDR2 is ANQGSEA. This CDR3 region has 14 residues. Trimming pared 2 bases from V and 4 bases from J, leaving 12 bases between. CDR3 amino acids: CSVETGPDNQPQHF. For the CDR3, the DNA is TGCAGCGTTGAAACAGGGCCGGATAATCAGCCCCAGCATTTT.

This clonotype was recorded at least ten times. This chain uses TRBV7-9 with TRBJ2-5; 8 nucleotides align to TRBD1. Germline-derived CDR1 and CDR2 are SEHNR and FQNEAQ (reference sequence). The V gene end was trimmed by 6 bases and the J gene end by 1 base; junction bases not matched to a gene: 10. The CDR3 loop spans 16 amino acids. The CDR3 nucleotides read TGTGCCAGCAGTTTTCGGACAGGGCGACTCCAAGAGACCCAGTACTTC. As protein: CASSFRTGRLQETQYF.

The chain links TRBV18 to TRBJ1-1, with 7 bases matching TRBD1. V lost 0 bases to trimming and J lost 0 bases; unmatched junction nucleotides: 1. The length of the CDR3 is 15 residues. Germline assignment: CDR1 KGHSH and CDR2 LQKENI. CDR3 DNA sequence: TGTGCCAGCTCACCACCGGGACAGATGAACACTGAAGCTTTCTTT. It specifies CASSPPGQMNTEAFF. Full variable domain (missing parts from reference TRBV18 and TRBJ1-1): NAGVMQNPRHLVRRRGQEARLRCSPMKGHSHVYWYRQLPEEGLKFMVYLQKENIIDESGMPKERFSAEFPKEGPSILRIQQVVRGDSAAYFCASSPPGQMNTEAFFGQGTRLTVV.

The chain has TRBV7-6 and TRBJ2-1; unclear D gene. This CDR3 comprises 16 residues. V was trimmed by 1 base and J by 9 bases, leaving 19 bases between them. The germline CDR1 and CDR2 sequences are SGHVS and FNYEAQ. The CDR3 sequence: CASSLVPLGVGAEQFF. CDR3 nucleotide sequence: TGTGCCAGCAGCTTAGTTCCCTTGGGTGTAGGCGCTGAGCAGTTCTTC.

With regard to this clonotype: A read error is likely, as this CDR3 ends without the conserved phenylalanine or tryptophan. V usage is TRBV27 and J usage is TRBJ2-7, with a possible D match to TRBD1 (5 bases). V gave up 5 bases and J gave up 5 bases, with 13 bases separating them. This CDR3 contains 13 residues. Per the germline V gene, CDR1 is MNHEY and CDR2 is SMNVEV (reference sequence). This chain's CDR3 is CASSGQGRNEQYL. Here the CDR3 DNA reads TGTGCCAGCAGTGGTCAGGGTCGCAACGAGCAGTACCTC.

This clonotype was observed at least ten times. This rearrangement joins TRBV7-2 to TRBJ2-1; D unresolved. CDR1 and CDR2 from the germline V gene are SGHTA and FQGNSA. Trimming pared 3 bases from V and 3 bases from J, leaving 9 bases between. The CDR3 consists of 14 residues. CDR3 region: CASSFRSSYNEQFF. CDR3 DNA: TGTGCCAGCAGCTTTAGGTCCAGCTACAATGAGCAGTTCTTC.

This clonotype was counted at least ten times. This chain uses TRBV9 with TRBJ1-1; D gene ambiguous. The CDR3 totals 14 residues. V lost 4 bases to trimming and J lost 10 bases, with 20 bases between them. Germline V gives CDR1 SGDLS, CDR2 YYNGEE. CDR3 sequence reads: CASSPAFTSALAFF. CDR3 in DNA: TGTGCCAGCAGCCCAGCGTTCACTAGCGCGCTAGCTTTCTTT.

A few counts support this clonotype. This chain connects TRBV9 to TRBJ1-1; 10 positions match TRBD1. Germline V gene data show CDR1 as SGDLS and CDR2 as YYNGEE. The V gene end was trimmed by 0 bases and the J gene end by 3 bases; junction bases not matched to a gene: 8. The CDR3 runs 17 residues. The DNA for the CDR3 is TGTGCCAGCAGCGTAGCCCCCGACAGGGGGCCTGACACTGAAGCTTTCTTT. It is translated as CASSVAPDRGPDTEAFF.

This clonotype was counted ten times or more. This chain's CDR3 is CASSSGVLGLAAITDTQYF. In DNA form, the CDR3 reads TGTGCCAGCAGCTCGGGGGTTCTTGGGCTAGCGGCAATCACAGATACGCAGTATTTT. This chain uses TRBV7-2 with TRBJ2-3, with 7 bases lining up with TRBD2. Germline V gene sequence: CDR1 SGHTA, CDR2 FQGNSA. The CDR3 sequence is 19 residues long. V dropped 4 bases and J dropped 2; count of bases not matched to a gene: 18.

This clonotype was observed a few times. The rearrangement links TRBV6-1 to TRBJ1-5; the D gene is possibly TRBD1 (5 bases). In germline, CDR1 is MNHNS, CDR2 SASEGT. Trimming left V 1 base short and J 2 bases short, with 6 bases between. The CDR3 is made up of 14 amino acids. CDR3 in DNA: TGTGCCAGCAGTGAAGACAGGCGCAATCAGCCCCAGCATTTT. This translates into CASSEDRRNQPQHF.

This clonotype was picked up many times. This chain links TRBV27 with TRBJ1-2; a weak D match, TRBD1 (6 bases). Trimming cost V 5 bases and J 8 bases, with 18 bases left between them. Germline V lookup: CDR1 MNHEY, CDR2 SMNVEV (reference sequence). The CDR3 runs to 14 residues. This chain's CDR3 is CASSIDRSAGGYTF. The CDR3 DNA reads TGTGCCAGCAGTATAGACAGGAGTGCGGGCGGCTACACCTTC.

This clonotype has just one count. The chain has TRBV10-3 and TRBJ2-3, with D perhaps TRBD2 (6 bases). In germline, CDR1 is ENHRY, CDR2 SYGVKD. CDR3 length equals 14 residues. Between the trimmed V and J ends, which lost 7 bases and 0 bases, there was a span of 11 bases. The CDR3 bases are TGTGCCATCAAGGAGGGGTGGAGCACAGATACGCAGTATTTT. As protein: CAIKEGWSTDTQYF.

The chain employs TRBV20-1 and TRBJ2-5; a possible D gene is TRBD2 (5 bases). CDR3 length: 15 amino acids. CDR1 DFQATT and CDR2 SNEGSKA come from the germline V gene (reference sequence). V lost 1 base, J lost 0 bases, and 12 bases lay in between. The CDR3 sequence is CSARGQRTYQETQYF. The CDR3 DNA sequence: TGCAGTGCTAGAGGTCAGCGGACCTACCAAGAGACCCAGTACTTC.